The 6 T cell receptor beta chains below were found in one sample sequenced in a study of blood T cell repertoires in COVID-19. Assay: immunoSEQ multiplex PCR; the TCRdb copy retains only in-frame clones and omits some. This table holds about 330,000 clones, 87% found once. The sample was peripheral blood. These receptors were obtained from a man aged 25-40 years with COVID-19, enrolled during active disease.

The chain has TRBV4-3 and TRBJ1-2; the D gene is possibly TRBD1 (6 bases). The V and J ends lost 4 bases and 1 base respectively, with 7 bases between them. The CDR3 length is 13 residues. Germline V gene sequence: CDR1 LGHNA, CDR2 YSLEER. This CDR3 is CASSPDSNYGYTF. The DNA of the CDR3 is TGCGCCAGCAGCCCGGACAGTAACTATGGCTACACCTTC.

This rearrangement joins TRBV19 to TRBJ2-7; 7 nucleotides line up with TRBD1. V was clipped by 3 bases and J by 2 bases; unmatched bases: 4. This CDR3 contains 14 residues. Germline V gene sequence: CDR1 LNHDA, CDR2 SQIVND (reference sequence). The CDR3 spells CASSIRQGTYEQYF. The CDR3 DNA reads TGTGCCAGTAGTATTCGACAGGGTACCTACGAGCAGTACTTC.

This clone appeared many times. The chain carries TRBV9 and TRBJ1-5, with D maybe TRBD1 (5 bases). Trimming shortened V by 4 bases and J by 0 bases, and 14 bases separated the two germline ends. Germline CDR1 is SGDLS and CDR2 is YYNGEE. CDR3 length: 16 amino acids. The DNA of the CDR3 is TGTGCCAGCAGCTCGGGGGGACCGCTTAGCAATCAGCCCCAGCATTTT. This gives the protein CASSSGGPLSNQPQHF. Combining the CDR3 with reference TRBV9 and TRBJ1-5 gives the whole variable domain DSGVTQTPKHLITATGQRVTLRCSPRSGDLSVYWYQQSLDQGLQFLIQYYNGEERAKGNILERFSAQQFPDLHSELNLSSLELGDSALYFCASSSGGPLSNQPQHFGDGTRLSIL.

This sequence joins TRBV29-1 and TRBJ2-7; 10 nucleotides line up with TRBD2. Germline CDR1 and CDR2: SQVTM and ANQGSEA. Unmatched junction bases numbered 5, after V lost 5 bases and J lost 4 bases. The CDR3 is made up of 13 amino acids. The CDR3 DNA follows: TGCAGCGTTTGGAGCGGGAGGGGGTACGAGCAGTACTTC. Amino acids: CSVWSGRGYEQYF.

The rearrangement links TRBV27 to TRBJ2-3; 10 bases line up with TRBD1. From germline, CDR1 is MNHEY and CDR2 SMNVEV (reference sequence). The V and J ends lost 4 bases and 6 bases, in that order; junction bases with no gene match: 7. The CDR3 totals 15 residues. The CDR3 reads CASSSMTGGMDTQYF. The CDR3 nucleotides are TGTGCCAGCAGTTCAATGACAGGGGGCATGGATACGCAGTATTTT.

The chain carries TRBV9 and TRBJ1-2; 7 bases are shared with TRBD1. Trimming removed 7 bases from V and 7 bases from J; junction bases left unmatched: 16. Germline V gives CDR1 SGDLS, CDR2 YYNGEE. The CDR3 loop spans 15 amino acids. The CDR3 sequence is CASHLPDRVRCGYTF. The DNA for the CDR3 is TGTGCCAGCCACCTTCCTGACAGGGTACGGTGTGGCTACACCTTC.